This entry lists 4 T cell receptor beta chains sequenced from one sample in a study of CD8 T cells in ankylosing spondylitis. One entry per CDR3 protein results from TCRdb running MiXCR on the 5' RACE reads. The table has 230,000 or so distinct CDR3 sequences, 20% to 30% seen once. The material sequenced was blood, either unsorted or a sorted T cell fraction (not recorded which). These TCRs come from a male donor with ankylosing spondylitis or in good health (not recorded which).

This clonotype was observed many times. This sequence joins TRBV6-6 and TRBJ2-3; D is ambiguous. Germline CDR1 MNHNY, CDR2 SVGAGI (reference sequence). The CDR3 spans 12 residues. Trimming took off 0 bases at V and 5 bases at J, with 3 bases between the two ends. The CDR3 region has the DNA TGTGCCAGCAGTTACTCGCTAGATACGCAGTATTTT. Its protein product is CASSYSLDTQYF.

CDR3 residues: CASSRGAGDTEAFF. The DNA of the CDR3 is TGTGCCAGCAGTAGGGGGGCCGGTGACACTGAAGCTTTCTTT. The chain is built from TRBV12-3 or TRBV12-4 and TRBJ1-1, with D possibly matching TRBD1 (6 bases). The germline V and J ends were trimmed by 5 bases and 3 bases, with 13 bases remaining between them. The CDR3 contains 14 residues.

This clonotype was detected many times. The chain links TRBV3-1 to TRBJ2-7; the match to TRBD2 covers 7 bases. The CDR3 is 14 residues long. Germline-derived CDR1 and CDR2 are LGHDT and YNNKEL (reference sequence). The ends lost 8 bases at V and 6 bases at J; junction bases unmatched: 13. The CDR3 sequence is CASRTSWEGPEQYF. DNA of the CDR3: TGTGCCAGCCGAACAAGCTGGGAGGGGCCCGAGCAGTACTTC.

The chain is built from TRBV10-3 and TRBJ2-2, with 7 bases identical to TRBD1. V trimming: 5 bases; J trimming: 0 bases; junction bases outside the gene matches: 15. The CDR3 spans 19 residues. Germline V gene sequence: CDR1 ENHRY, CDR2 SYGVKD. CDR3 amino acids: CAISRPTGMSTTNTGELFF. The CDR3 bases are TGTGCCATCAGTCGACCGACAGGGATGAGTACTACGAACACCGGGGAGCTGTTTTTT.